Below are 22 T cell receptor beta chains sequenced from a single sample in a study of T-cell memory formation after mild COVID-19. MiXCR was run by TCRdb on the 5' RACE reads, yielding one entry per CDR3 protein. The sample includes 250,000 to 300,000 distinct CDR3 sequences, around 15% of them seen just once. Sequencing used PBMCs or a T cell subset sorted from them (not recorded which). The receptors were gathered from a man aged 18 to 35 who had mild COVID-19 (a few samples of this study predate the infection). Cell type and time point are not known.

This clonotype was counted only a few times. The rearrangement uses TRBV20-1 and TRBJ2-3; maybe TRBD1 (5 bases). The germline V and J ends were trimmed by 8 bases and 2 bases, with 17 bases remaining between them. The CDR3 has 14 residues. Germline loops: CDR1 DFQATT, CDR2 SNEGSKA (reference sequence). CDR3 residues: CSLPDRFTTDTQYF. The CDR3 DNA is TGCAGTCTCCCCGACAGATTCACCACAGATACGCAGTATTTT.

This chain links TRBV7-9 with TRBJ2-5; 7 nucleotides line up with TRBD1. J lost 3 bases, V lost 1 base, and 5 bases had no gene match. Germline V gene sequence: CDR1 SEHNR, CDR2 FQNEAQ (reference sequence). The CDR3 covers 15 residues. CDR3 DNA sequence: TGTGCCAGCAGCTTAGAGACAGGGCGGGAAGAGACCCAGTACTTC. Amino acids: CASSLETGREETQYF.

This clonotype was observed a handful of times. V usage is TRBV24-1 and J usage is TRBJ2-1; D not certain. The germline V and J ends were trimmed by 9 bases and 6 bases, with 11 bases remaining between them. This CDR3 region has 12 residues. Germline V CDR1 and CDR2: KGHDR, SFDVKD. Here the CDR3 DNA reads TGTGCCACCGGGTCCCGGCGCAATGAGCAGTTCTTC. Its translation: CATGSRRNEQFF.

This clonotype has at least ten counts. The chain recombines TRBV10-3 with TRBJ1-6; D call uncertain. Deletions cut 10 bases from V and 0 bases from J, with 10 bases between. The CDR3 length is 14 residues. Germline loops: CDR1 ENHRY, CDR2 SYGVKD. CDR3 amino acids: CATSLSSYNSPLHF. For the CDR3, the DNA is TGTGCCACGTCCCTGAGCTCCTATAATTCACCCCTCCACTTT.

This sequence joins TRBV5-1 and TRBJ2-7; no reliable D call. V was pared by 4 bases and J by 2 bases, with 16 bases between. Germline CDR1 and CDR2: SGHRS and YFSETQ. The CDR3 length is 15 residues. CDR3 loop: CASSPRPGRAYEQYF. Written as DNA, the CDR3 is TGCGCCAGCAGCCCACGGCCCGGTCGGGCCTACGAGCAGTACTTC.

This clonotype was seen repeatedly, ten times or more. The rearrangement uses TRBV18 and TRBJ2-7; perhaps TRBD1 as D (6 bases). V was clipped by 3 bases and J by 4 bases, with 10 bases between them. Germline V gives CDR1 KGHSH, CDR2 LQKENI. This CDR3 region has 13 residues. The CDR3 coding sequence is TGTGCCAGCTCACCCGGTGACAGGTACGAGCAGTACGTC. As protein: CASSPGDRYEQYV.

Only a few counts were recorded for this clonotype. The chain carries TRBV5-1 and TRBJ2-2; TRBD1 aligns across 10 bases. The V gene's germline CDR1 is SGHRS and CDR2 YFSETQ. The CDR3 spans 16 residues. Trimming at V came to 4 bases and at J to 3 bases, leaving 6 bases not matched to a gene. The CDR3 sequence: CASSPLGTGDTGELFF. The DNA of the CDR3 is TGCGCCAGCAGCCCGCTGGGGACAGGGGACACCGGGGAGCTGTTTTTT.

This chain connects TRBV7-9 to TRBJ1-1; a possible D gene is TRBD1 (5 bases). CDR1 and CDR2 (germline): SEHNR, FQNEAQ (reference sequence). Trimming took 4 bases from V and 1 from J, leaving 22 bases between them. The CDR3 has 18 residues. CDR3 bases: TGTGCCAGCAGCTCCAATACAGGTTACCCTAAACGGAACACTGAAGCTTTCTTT. Translation gives CASSSNTGYPKRNTEAFF.

This clonotype was seen a handful of times. The gene calls are TRBV20-1 and TRBJ1-1, with D perhaps matching TRBD1 (6 bases). Looked up from germline, CDR1 is DFQATT and CDR2 is SNEGSKA (reference sequence). The CDR3 covers 13 residues. Trimming cost V 6 bases and J 5 bases, with 16 bases left between them. CDR3 nucleotide sequence: TGCAGTGCGCCCGGCAGGGGAATAACTGAAGCTTTCTTT. Encoded protein: CSAPGRGITEAFF.

In its sample, this clonotype was seen a few times. The chain carries TRBV6-1 and TRBJ2-2, with D possibly being TRBD1 or TRBD2 (5 bases each). The CDR3 runs 17 residues. Germline loops: CDR1 MNHNS, CDR2 SASEGT. V dropped 2 bases and J dropped 5 bases, with 18 bases sitting between them. CDR3 amino acids: CASSERSGTSRTGELFF. Written as DNA, the CDR3 is TGTGCCAGCAGTGAAAGATCCGGGACCTCAAGAACCGGGGAGCTGTTTTTT.

This clonotype was seen only a few times. This sequence joins TRBV4-3 and TRBJ1-3; unclear D gene. V was shortened by 1 base and J by 0 bases, with 7 bases between the two germline ends. CDR3 length: 15 amino acids. Germline V gives CDR1 LGHNA, CDR2 YSLEER. CDR3 bases: TGCGCCAGCAGCCAAGGGACTCTCTCTGGAAACACCATATATTTT. Translation gives CASSQGTLSGNTIYF.

This clonotype has just a few counts. The chain employs TRBV15 and TRBJ1-3, with 11 bases that match TRBD1. Germline CDR1 reads LNHNV; CDR2 reads YYDKDF (reference sequence). Trimming removed 3 bases from V and 7 bases from J; junction bases left unmatched: 2. The CDR3 consists of 14 residues. CDR3 coding DNA: TGTGCCACCAGCAGGGACAGGGGGCGTAACACCATATATTTT. Its protein product is CATSRDRGRNTIYF.

This sequence joins TRBV15 and TRBJ2-7; 7 bases fit TRBD1. Germline V gene sequence: CDR1 LNHNV, CDR2 YYDKDF (reference sequence). Trimming cost V 3 bases and J 5 bases; bases outside gene matches: 13. There are 16 residues in the CDR3. CDR3 sequence: CATSRDRQGFKDEQYV. For the CDR3, the DNA is TGTGCCACCAGCAGGGATAGACAGGGTTTTAAGGACGAGCAGTACGTC.

The V call is TRBV5-1, the J call TRBJ1-2, with TRBD1 matching over 7 bases. The length of the CDR3 is 15 residues. J gave up 2 bases and V 0 bases, and 4 bases lay outside the gene matches. The germline CDR1 and CDR2 sequences are SGHRS and YFSETQ. CDR3 loop: CASSLDPGGNYGYTF. The CDR3 DNA reads TGCGCCAGCAGCTTGGATCCAGGGGGGAACTATGGCTACACCTTC.

This clonotype has only a few counts. The V call is TRBV11-2, the J call TRBJ2-1, with no clear D. Germline V gene data show CDR1 as SGHAT and CDR2 as FQNNGV. The CDR3 length is 13 residues. V lost 2 bases and J lost 8, with 10 bases in between. The CDR3, as DNA: TGTGCCAGCAGCTTATCGGCTTTCGATGAGCAGTTCTTC. Its translation: CASSLSAFDEQFF. The whole variable domain, filled in from reference TRBV11-2 and TRBJ2-1, reads EAGVAQSPRYKIIEKRQSVAFWCNPISGHATLYWYQQILGQGPKLLIQFQNNGVVDDSQLPKDRFSAERLKGVDSTLKIQPAKLEDSAVYLCASSLSAFDEQFFGPGTRLTVL.

The genes are TRBV5-1 and TRBJ2-3; weak D call: TRBD1 (6 bases). The germline V gene encodes CDR1 SGHRS and CDR2 YFSETQ. V was cut by 4 bases and J by 3 bases, with 12 bases left in between. There are 14 residues in the CDR3. CDR3 coding DNA: TGCGCCAGCAGCCGGACAGTCGGTACAGATACGCAGTATTTT. This translates into CASSRTVGTDTQYF.

This clonotype has only a few counts. V gene TRBV28 combines with J gene TRBJ2-7; TRBD1 aligns across 8 bases. This CDR3 contains 16 residues. Germline trimming cut 6 bases from V and 4 bases from J; bases unmatched to any gene: 14. Germline V gene sequence: CDR1 MDHEN, CDR2 SYDVKM. The DNA for the CDR3 is TGTGCCAGCAGCCGACAGAGACAGGGGCCGAGATACGAGCAGTACTTC. It encodes CASSRQRQGPRYEQYF.

This clonotype was counted between two and nine times. The genes are TRBV4-1 and TRBJ1-1; D uncertain. Germline lookup yields CDR1 MGHRA and CDR2 YSYEKL. The CDR3 loop spans 15 amino acids. V lost 3 bases, J lost 3 bases, and 14 bases lay in between. CDR3 region: CASSHPGRNYTEAFF. For the CDR3, the DNA is TGCGCCAGCAGCCATCCCGGACGGAACTACACTGAAGCTTTCTTT.

This clonotype occurred a few times. This chain connects TRBV7-2 to TRBJ2-7; the match to TRBD1 covers 9 bases. Trimming removed 2 bases from V and 7 bases from J; junction bases left unmatched: 6. CDR3 length: 14 residues. The germline V gene encodes CDR1 SGHTA and CDR2 FQGNSA. This CDR3 reads CASSLFDRGSEQYF. For the CDR3, the DNA is TGTGCCAGCAGCTTATTCGACAGGGGGAGTGAGCAGTACTTC.

In DNA form, the CDR3 reads TGTGCCAGCGGCCTTAGACAGGGGGCGGGTGGCTACACCTTC. Encoded protein: CASGLRQGAGGYTF. The V and J genes are TRBV12-3 or TRBV12-4 and TRBJ1-2; TRBD1 matches at 10 bases. Losses at the gene ends were 8 bases for V and 7 bases for J; bases not matched to a gene: 10. The CDR3 sequence is 14 residues long.

J is TRBJ1-1 and V is TRBV6-6; tentative D call: TRBD1 (5 bases). CDR3 length: 20 residues. Trimming took off 0 bases at V and 5 bases at J, with 28 bases between the two ends. The germline CDR1 and CDR2 sequences are MNHNY and SVGAGI (reference sequence). The CDR3 reads CASSYSILALPTQGETEAFF. CDR3 DNA sequence: TGTGCCAGCAGTTACTCGATTCTGGCGTTGCCAACGCAAGGGGAGACTGAAGCTTTCTTT.

This clonotype came up a few times. The V and J genes are TRBV6-5 and TRBJ2-3; D call uncertain. V was cut by 7 bases and J by 7 bases, with 9 bases left in between. The length of the CDR3 is 11 residues. Germline CDR1 reads MNHEY; CDR2 reads SVGAGI. In DNA, the CDR3 is TGTGCCAGCACCCTACAAAATACGCAGTATTTT. Encoded protein: CASTLQNTQYF.